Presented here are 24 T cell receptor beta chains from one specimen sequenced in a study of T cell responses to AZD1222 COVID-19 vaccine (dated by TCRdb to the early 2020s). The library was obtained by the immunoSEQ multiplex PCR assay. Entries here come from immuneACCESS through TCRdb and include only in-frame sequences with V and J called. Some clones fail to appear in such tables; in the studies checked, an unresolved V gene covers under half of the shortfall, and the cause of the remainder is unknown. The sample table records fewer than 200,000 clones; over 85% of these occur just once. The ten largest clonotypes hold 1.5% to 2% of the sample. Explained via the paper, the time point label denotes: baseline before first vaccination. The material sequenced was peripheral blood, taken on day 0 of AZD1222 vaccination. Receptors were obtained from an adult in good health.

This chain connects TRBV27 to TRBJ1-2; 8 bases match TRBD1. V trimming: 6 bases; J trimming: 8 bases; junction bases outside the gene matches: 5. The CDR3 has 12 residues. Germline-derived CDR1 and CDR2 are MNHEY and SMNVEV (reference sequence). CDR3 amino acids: CASRPGQGGYTF. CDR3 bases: TGTGCCAGCAGGCCAGGACAGGGAGGCTACACCTTC.

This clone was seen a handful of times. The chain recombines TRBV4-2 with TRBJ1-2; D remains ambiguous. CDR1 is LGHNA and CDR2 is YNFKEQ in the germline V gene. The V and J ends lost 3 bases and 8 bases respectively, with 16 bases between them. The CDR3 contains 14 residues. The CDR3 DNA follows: TGTGCCAGCAGCCAGCCGGGAACCAAGGAGGGCTACACCTTC. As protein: CASSQPGTKEGYTF.

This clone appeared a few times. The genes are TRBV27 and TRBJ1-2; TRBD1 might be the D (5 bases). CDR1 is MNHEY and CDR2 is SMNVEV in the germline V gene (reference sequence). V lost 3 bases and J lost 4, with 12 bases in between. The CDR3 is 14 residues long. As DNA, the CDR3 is TGTGCCAGCAGTTTTGGAGGGGACCTCTATGGCTACACCTTC. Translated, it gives CASSFGGDLYGYTF.

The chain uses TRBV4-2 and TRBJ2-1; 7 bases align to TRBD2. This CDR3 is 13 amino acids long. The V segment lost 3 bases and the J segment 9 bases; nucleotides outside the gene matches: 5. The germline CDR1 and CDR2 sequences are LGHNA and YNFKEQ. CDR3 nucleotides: TGTGCCAGCAGCCAGGCCGGGAGGAGTGAGCAGTTCTTC. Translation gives CASSQAGRSEQFF.

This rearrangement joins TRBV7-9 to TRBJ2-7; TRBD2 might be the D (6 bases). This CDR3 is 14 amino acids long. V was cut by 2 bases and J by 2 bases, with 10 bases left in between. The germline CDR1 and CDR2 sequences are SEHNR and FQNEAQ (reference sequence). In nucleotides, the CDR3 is TGTGCCAGCAGCTTACTCCGGGAGCCCTACGAGCAGTACTTC. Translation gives CASSLLREPYEQYF.

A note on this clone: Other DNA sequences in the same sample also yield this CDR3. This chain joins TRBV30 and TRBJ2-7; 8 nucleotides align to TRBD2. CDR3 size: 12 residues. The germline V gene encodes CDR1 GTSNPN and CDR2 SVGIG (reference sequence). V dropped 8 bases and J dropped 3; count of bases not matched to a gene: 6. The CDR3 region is CAGTRGGYEQYF. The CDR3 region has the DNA TGTGCCGGGACTAGAGGGGGCTACGAGCAGTACTTC. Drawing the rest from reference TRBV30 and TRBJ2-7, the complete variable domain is SQTIHQWPATLVQPVGSPLSLECTVEGTSNPNLYWYRQAAGRGLQLLFYSVGIGQISSEVPQNLSASRPQDRQFILSSKKLLLSDSGFYLCAGTRGGYEQYFGPGTRLTVT.

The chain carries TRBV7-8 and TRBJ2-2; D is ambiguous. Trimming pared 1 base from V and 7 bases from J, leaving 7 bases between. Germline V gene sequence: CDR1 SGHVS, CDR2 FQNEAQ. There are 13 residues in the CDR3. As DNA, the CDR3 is TGTGCCAGCAGCTTAGTGTCGATCGGGGAGCTGTTTTTT. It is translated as CASSLVSIGELFF.

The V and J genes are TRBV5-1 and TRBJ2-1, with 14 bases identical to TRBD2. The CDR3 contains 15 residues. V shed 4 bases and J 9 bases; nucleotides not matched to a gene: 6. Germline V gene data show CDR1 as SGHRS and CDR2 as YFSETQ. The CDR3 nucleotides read TGCGCCAGCAGCCTGGGACTAGCGGGAGAGGTTGAGCAGTTCTTC. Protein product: CASSLGLAGEVEQFF.

CDR3 amino acids: CASSRSGTGDEQYF. CDR3 DNA: TGTGCCAGCAGCCGCTCAGGGACAGGTGACGAGCAGTACTTC. The chain joins TRBV3-1 (or the pseudogene TRBV3-2) to TRBJ2-7; TRBD1 matches 8 bases. Germline V gene lookup returns CDR1 LGHDT and CDR2 YNNKEL (reference sequence). J lost 5 bases, V lost 4 bases, and 7 bases had no gene match. This CDR3 is built from 14 residues.

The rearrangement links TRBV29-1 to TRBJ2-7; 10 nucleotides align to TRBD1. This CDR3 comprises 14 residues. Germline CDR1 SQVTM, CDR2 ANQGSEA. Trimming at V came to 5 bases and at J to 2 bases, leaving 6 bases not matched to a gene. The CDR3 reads CSVHTGTGAYEQYF. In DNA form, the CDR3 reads TGCAGCGTTCACACCGGGACAGGGGCCTACGAGCAGTACTTC.

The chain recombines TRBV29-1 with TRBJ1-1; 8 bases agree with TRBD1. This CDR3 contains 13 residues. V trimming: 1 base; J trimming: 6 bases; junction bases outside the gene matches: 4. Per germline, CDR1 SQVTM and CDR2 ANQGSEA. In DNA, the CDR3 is TGCAGCGTTGAAGGTCTACAGGGGGCTGAAGCTTTCTTT. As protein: CSVEGLQGAEAFF.

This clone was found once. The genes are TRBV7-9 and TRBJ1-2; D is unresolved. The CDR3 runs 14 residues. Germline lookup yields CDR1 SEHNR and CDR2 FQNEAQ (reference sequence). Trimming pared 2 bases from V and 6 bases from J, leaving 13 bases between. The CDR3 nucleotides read TGTGCCAGCAGCTTAATCTACAGTCCTCATGGCTACACCTTC. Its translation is CASSLIYSPHGYTF.

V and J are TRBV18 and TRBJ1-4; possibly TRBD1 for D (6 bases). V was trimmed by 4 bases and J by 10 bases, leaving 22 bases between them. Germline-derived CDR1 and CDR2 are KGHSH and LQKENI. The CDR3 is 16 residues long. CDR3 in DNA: TGTGCCAGCTCACTTGAAGCCGGGACACGGGCGGGAAAACTGTTTTTT. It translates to CASSLEAGTRAGKLFF.

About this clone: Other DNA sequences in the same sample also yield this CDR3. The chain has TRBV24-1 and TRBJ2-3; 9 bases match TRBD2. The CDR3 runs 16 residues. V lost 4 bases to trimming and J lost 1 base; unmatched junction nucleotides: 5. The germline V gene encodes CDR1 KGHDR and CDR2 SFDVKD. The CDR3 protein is CATSDPAGGGTDTQYF. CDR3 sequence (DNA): TGTGCCACCAGTGACCCCGCGGGGGGGGGCACAGATACGCAGTATTTT.

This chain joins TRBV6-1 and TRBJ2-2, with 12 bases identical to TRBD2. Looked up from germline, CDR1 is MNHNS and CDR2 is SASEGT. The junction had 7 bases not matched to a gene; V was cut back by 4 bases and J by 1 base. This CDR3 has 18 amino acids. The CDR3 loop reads CASSATSGSYRNTGELFF. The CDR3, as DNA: TGTGCCAGCAGTGCGACTAGCGGGAGTTACAGGAACACCGGGGAGCTGTTTTTT.

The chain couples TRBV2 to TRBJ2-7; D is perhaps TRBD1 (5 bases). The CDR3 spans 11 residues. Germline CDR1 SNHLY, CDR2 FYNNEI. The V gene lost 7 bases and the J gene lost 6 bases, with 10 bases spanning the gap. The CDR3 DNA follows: TGTGCCAGCAAGTTAGGGGTCGAGCAGTACTTC. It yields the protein CASKLGVEQYF.

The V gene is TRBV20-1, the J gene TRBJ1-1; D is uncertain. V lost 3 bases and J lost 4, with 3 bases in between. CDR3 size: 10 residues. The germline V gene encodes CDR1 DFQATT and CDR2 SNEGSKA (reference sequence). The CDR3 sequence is CSASGTEAFF. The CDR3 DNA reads TGCAGTGCTAGCGGCACTGAAGCTTTCTTT.

Here the CDR3 reads CASSSPSRREQFF. CDR3 nucleotide sequence: TGTGCCAGCAGCTCCCCTAGCAGGCGTGAGCAGTTCTTC. V gene TRBV7-3 combines with J gene TRBJ2-1; the D gene is possibly TRBD2 (5 bases). Germline V gives CDR1 SGHTA, CDR2 FQGTGA. The CDR3 runs to 13 residues. Trimming took off 4 bases at V and 9 bases at J, with 13 bases between the two ends.

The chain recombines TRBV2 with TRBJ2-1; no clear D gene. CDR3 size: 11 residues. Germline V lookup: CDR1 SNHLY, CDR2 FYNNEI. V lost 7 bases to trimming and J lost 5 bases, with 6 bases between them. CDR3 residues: CASNGNNEQFF. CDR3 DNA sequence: TGTGCCAGCAACGGAAACAATGAGCAGTTCTTC.

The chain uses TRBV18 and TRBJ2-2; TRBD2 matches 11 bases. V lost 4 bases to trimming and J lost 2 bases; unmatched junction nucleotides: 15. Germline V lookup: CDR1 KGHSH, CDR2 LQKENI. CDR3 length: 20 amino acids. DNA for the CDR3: TGTGCCAGCTCACTAATCAAAGCTAGCGGGAGGCAGCAAAACACCGGGGAGCTGTTTTTT. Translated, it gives CASSLIKASGRQQNTGELFF.

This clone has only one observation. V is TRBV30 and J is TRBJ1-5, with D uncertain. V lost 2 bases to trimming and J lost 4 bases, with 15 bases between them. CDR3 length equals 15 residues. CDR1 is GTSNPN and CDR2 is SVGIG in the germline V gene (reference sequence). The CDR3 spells CAWSRAQPVNQPQHF. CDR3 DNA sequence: TGTGCCTGGAGTAGGGCCCAGCCAGTTAATCAGCCCCAGCATTTT.

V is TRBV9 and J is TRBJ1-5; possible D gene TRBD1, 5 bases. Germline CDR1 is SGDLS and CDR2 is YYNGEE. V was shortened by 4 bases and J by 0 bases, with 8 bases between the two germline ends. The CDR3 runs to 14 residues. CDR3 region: CASSQGGSNQPQHF. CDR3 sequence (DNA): TGTGCCAGCAGCCAGGGAGGTAGCAATCAGCCCCAGCATTTT.

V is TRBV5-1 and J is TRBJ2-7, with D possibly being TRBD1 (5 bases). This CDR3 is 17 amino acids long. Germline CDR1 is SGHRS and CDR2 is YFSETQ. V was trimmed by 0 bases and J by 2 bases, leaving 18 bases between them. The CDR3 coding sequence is TGCGCCAGCAGCTTGGCCAGGGTCCTGCCGGGTCCCTACGAGCAGTACTTC. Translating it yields CASSLARVLPGPYEQYF.

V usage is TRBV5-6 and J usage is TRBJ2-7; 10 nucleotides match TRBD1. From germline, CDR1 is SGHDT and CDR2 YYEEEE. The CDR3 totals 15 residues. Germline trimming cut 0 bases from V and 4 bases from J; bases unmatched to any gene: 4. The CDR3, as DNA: TGTGCCAGCAGCTTGGGCCCGGGACAGGGGTACGAGCAGTACTTC. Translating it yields CASSLGPGQGYEQYF.